The entry below describes one T cell receptor beta chain. Its target is unknown. The V end lost 4 bases, the J end lost 6 bases, and 18 bases lay between the germline ends. The length of the CDR3 is 15 residues. The sample comes from a study of T cell repertoires in cytomegalovirus infection. Study in general: Signatures in public TCR beta sequences pointed to both CMV infection and matching HLA type.

TCRdb used MiXCR to reprocess the reads, holding one entry per CDR3 protein. The table lists roughly 760,000 distinct CDR3 sequences, roughly a third of them singletons, with roughly 2.9% in the top ten. Study-wide findings and caveats: There were carriers of CMV plus the relevant HLA, and cumulative public TCR beta family frequency identified them. HLA-C-restricted CMV-specific TCR beta clonotypes were dominant in the ex vivo response.

The rearrangement links TRBV12-3 or TRBV12-4 to TRBJ1-1; D is uncertain. Sequencing was done on a sample of PBMCs. This TCR was sampled from a human donor in good health (CMV status not recorded). Some clones in this sample may be carry-over from other donors' samples. The chain's CDR3 is CASSSRGGSGAEAFF. DNA of the CDR3: TGTGCCAGCAGTTCCAGAGGTGGTTCTGGGGCTGAAGCTTTCTTT.